The 27 T cell receptor beta chains below come from one sample, sequenced in a study of cytomegalovirus exposure and HLA in healthy donors. With 60 Vbeta and 13 Jbeta primers, the PCR was carried out. TCRdb's table, derived via immunoSEQ multiplex PCR, lists solely in-frame clones and lacks some. Seen here are 120,000 or so clones, over 70% observed once, and the top ten hold 3% to 4%. Sequenced sample: PBMCs. The source of these receptors is a young man in good health and CMV-seropositive.

The genes are TRBV6-6 and TRBJ1-2; 7 bases are a match to TRBD1. This CDR3 has 15 residues. The germline V gene has CDR1 MNHNY and CDR2 SVGAGI (reference sequence). Trimming took 2 bases from V and 4 from J; bases not matched to a gene: 7. CDR3 sequence (DNA): TGTGCCAGCAGTTACCCGGACAGGCCGACCTATGGCTACACCTTC. Its translation is CASSYPDRPTYGYTF.

The V gene is TRBV5-5, the J gene TRBJ2-7, with D possibly being TRBD2 (6 bases). V dropped 1 base and J dropped 3 bases, with 8 bases sitting between them. The germline V gene has CDR1 SGHKS and CDR2 YYEKEE (reference sequence). This CDR3 is 13 amino acids long. CDR3 amino acids: CASSLTSSYEQYF. The CDR3 DNA follows: TGTGCCAGCAGCTTGACTAGCAGCTACGAGCAGTACTTC.

The chain is built from TRBV10-1 and TRBJ2-1; 9 bases line up with TRBD1. Germline V gene lookup returns CDR1 WNHNN and CDR2 SYGVQD (reference sequence). J was trimmed by 4 bases and V by 8 bases; bases with no gene match: 6. The CDR3 has 14 amino acids. The CDR3 protein is CASSPGQGYNEQFF. The CDR3 DNA is TGCGCCAGCTCCCCGGGACAGGGATACAATGAGCAGTTCTTC.

The rearrangement joins TRBV19 to TRBJ1-5, with TRBD1 matching 7 bases. V lost 4 bases to trimming and J lost 7 bases; unmatched junction nucleotides: 7. CDR3 length: 14 residues. CDR1 and CDR2 from the germline V gene are LNHDA and SQIVND (reference sequence). The CDR3 reads CASSNRQGWQPQHF. The CDR3 coding sequence is TGTGCCAGTAGTAACCGACAGGGCTGGCAGCCCCAGCATTTT.

The chain employs TRBV7-9 and TRBJ2-5, with TRBD2 as a possible D gene (6 bases). V lost 3 bases, J lost 7 bases, and 18 bases lay in between. The CDR3 is 15 residues long. Germline V gene sequence: CDR1 SEHNR, CDR2 FQNEAQ (reference sequence). This CDR3 reads CASSFGGRWEGTQYF. The CDR3 nucleotides are TGTGCCAGCAGCTTTGGGGGGAGATGGGAAGGGACCCAGTACTTC.

This sequence joins TRBV7-9 and TRBJ1-2; D might be TRBD1 (5 bases). The CDR3 contains 13 residues. Germline assignment: CDR1 SEHNR and CDR2 FQNEAQ (reference sequence). V was cut by 5 bases and J by 8 bases, with 15 bases left in between. The CDR3 bases are TGTGCCAGCAGCGAAATCAGGGCTCGGGGCTACACCTTC. Translation gives CASSEIRARGYTF.

This chain connects TRBV5-6 to TRBJ2-7; TRBD1 aligns across 7 bases. Germline V gene lookup returns CDR1 SGHDT and CDR2 YYEEEE. The CDR3 runs 13 residues. V shed 2 bases and J 3 bases; nucleotides not matched to a gene: 2. The CDR3 is CASSFGTDYEQYF. In DNA, the CDR3 is TGTGCCAGCAGCTTTGGGACAGACTACGAGCAGTACTTC. The whole variable domain, remainder taken from reference TRBV5-6 and TRBJ2-7, is DAGVTQSPTHLIKTRGQQVTLRCSPKSGHDTVSWYQQALGQGPQFIFQYYEEEERQRGNFPDRFSGHQFPNYSSELNVNALLLGDSALYLCASSFGTDYEQYFGPGTRLTVT.

The CDR3 nucleotides are TGTGCCAGCAGCTTGTTGTATCTACAGGAGCAGTATTTT. This gives the protein CASSLLYLQEQYF. The chain recombines TRBV5-6 with TRBJ2-3, with TRBD1 as a possible D gene (5 bases). Per the germline V gene, CDR1 is SGHDT and CDR2 is YYEEEE. The CDR3 is 13 residues long. V dropped 1 base and J dropped 11 bases, with 14 bases sitting between them.

The DNA for the CDR3 is TGTGCCAGCAGCCCGGTGACAGGGGGAGGCTACACCTTC. Protein product: CASSPVTGGGYTF. The gene calls are TRBV7-9 and TRBJ1-2, with 9 bases matching TRBD1. The V segment lost 5 bases and the J segment 8 bases; nucleotides outside the gene matches: 6. This CDR3 has 13 amino acids. CDR1 and CDR2 from the germline V gene are SEHNR and FQNEAQ (reference sequence).

Here the CDR3 DNA reads TGTGCCAGCAGCTTGGCCGGGGTGTGGACCGGGGAGCTGTTTTTT. Its translation is CASSLAGVWTGELFF. The rearrangement links TRBV5-4 to TRBJ2-2; D is possibly TRBD2 (5 bases). Trimming pared 0 bases from V and 5 bases from J, leaving 11 bases between. Germline loops: CDR1 SGHNT, CDR2 YYREEE (reference sequence). This CDR3 spans 15 amino acids.

This clone was counted only a few times. This chain links TRBV7-2 with TRBJ2-2; D gene unclear. CDR1 and CDR2 from the germline V gene are SGHTA and FQGNSA. This CDR3 is 12 amino acids long. V was clipped by 2 bases and J by 4 bases, with 2 bases between them. In DNA, the CDR3 is TGTGCCAGCAGCTTACTCACCGGGGAGCTGTTTTTT. This translates into CASSLLTGELFF.

This chain connects TRBV2 to TRBJ1-6; possibly TRBD1 for D (6 bases). Germline CDR1 SNHLY, CDR2 FYNNEI. The CDR3 is made up of 16 amino acids. Between the trimmed V and J ends, which lost 1 base and 6 bases, there was a span of 13 bases. This chain's CDR3 is CASSEVAGAGNSPLHF. The CDR3 DNA follows: TGTGCCAGCAGTGAAGTGGCAGGGGCGGGTAATTCACCCCTCCACTTT. Full variable domain (rest looked up from reference TRBV2 and TRBJ1-6): EPEVTQTPSHQVTQMGQEVILRCVPISNHLYFYWYRQILGQKVEFLVSFYNNEISEKSEIFDDQFSVERPDGSNFTLKIRSTKLEDSAMYFCASSEVAGAGNSPLHFGNGTRLTVT.

The V gene is TRBV29-1, the J gene TRBJ2-7; tentatively, D is TRBD2 (5 bases). V lost 6 bases and J lost 2, with 14 bases in between. The CDR3 contains 13 residues. Looked up from germline, CDR1 is SQVTM and CDR2 is ANQGSEA. The CDR3 reads CSVGPRGTYEQYF. For the CDR3, the DNA is TGCAGCGTAGGGCCCCGGGGTACCTACGAGCAGTACTTC.

This rearrangement joins TRBV7-6 to TRBJ2-7; a weak D match, TRBD1 (5 bases). Germline lookup yields CDR1 SGHVS and CDR2 FNYEAQ. CDR3 size: 15 residues. V dropped 0 bases and J dropped 3 bases, with 12 bases sitting between them. CDR3 nucleotides: TGTGCCAGCAGCTTAGCGCAGCAGGGTCTCTACGAGCAGTACTTC. Translated, it gives CASSLAQQGLYEQYF. Filled out from reference TRBV7-6 and TRBJ2-7, the complete variable domain reads GAGVSQSPRYKVTKRGQDVALRCDPISGHVSLYWYRQALGQGPEFLTYFNYEAQQDKSGLPNDRFSAERPEGSISTLTIQRTEQRDSAMYRCASSLAQQGLYEQYFGPGTRLTVT.

The chain combines TRBV27 with TRBJ1-4, with TRBD1 identical over 7 bases. Germline lookup yields CDR1 MNHEY and CDR2 SMNVEV (reference sequence). CDR3 size: 15 residues. Trimming cost V 6 bases and J 4 bases; bases outside gene matches: 8. DNA for the CDR3: TGTGCCAGCAGGACGTGGGGACAGAGTAATGAAAAACTGTTTTTT. It translates to CASRTWGQSNEKLFF.

The chain carries TRBV7-9 and TRBJ2-7; 7 positions agree with TRBD2. The junction had 8 bases not matched to a gene; V was cut back by 0 bases and J by 6 bases. CDR1 is SEHNR, CDR2 FQNEAQ, per germline (reference sequence). The CDR3 has 15 amino acids. The CDR3 nucleotides read TGTGCCAGCAGCTTAGCGGGGGAGGGAGGCAGCGAGCAGTACTTC. Translating gives CASSLAGEGGSEQYF. Looking up the rest from reference TRBV7-9 and TRBJ2-7 gives the full variable domain: DTGVSQNPRHKITKRGQNVTFRCDPISEHNRLYWYRQTLGQGPEFLTYFQNEAQLEKSRLLSDRFSAERPKGSFSTLEIQRTEQGDSAMYLCASSLAGEGGSEQYFGPGTRLTVT.

The V gene is TRBV5-4, the J gene TRBJ2-5, with TRBD2 as a possible D gene (6 bases). Germline CDR1 reads SGHNT; CDR2 reads YYREEE (reference sequence). The CDR3 sequence is 15 residues long. Trimming pared 0 bases from V and 1 base from J, leaving 10 bases between. In nucleotides, the CDR3 is TGTGCCAGCAGCTTGGCCGCCGGGGGCCAAGAGACCCAGTACTTC. It encodes CASSLAAGGQETQYF.

The rearrangement links TRBV2 to TRBJ1-1, with 7 bases matching TRBD1. Germline V gene data show CDR1 as SNHLY and CDR2 as FYNNEI. The CDR3 loop spans 16 amino acids. Unmatched junction bases numbered 19, after V lost 5 bases and J lost 10 bases. The CDR3 reads CASSPRTLGQLEAAFF. CDR3 nucleotides: TGTGCCAGCAGTCCACGAACCCTGGGACAGCTAGAGGCAGCTTTCTTT.

V is TRBV6-6 and J is TRBJ2-7, with D tentatively TRBD2 (6 bases). The germline V gene has CDR1 MNHNY and CDR2 SVGAGI (reference sequence). V dropped 0 bases and J dropped 3 bases, with 15 bases sitting between them. CDR3 size: 16 residues. The chain's CDR3 is CASSYSPTGLNYEQYF. The CDR3 DNA follows: TGTGCCAGCAGTTACTCGCCAACGGGACTCAACTACGAGCAGTACTTC.

This chain uses TRBV5-1 with TRBJ2-3, with D possibly TRBD2 on 6 matching bases. Germline V gene lookup returns CDR1 SGHRS and CDR2 YFSETQ. Trimming pared 0 bases from V and 6 bases from J, leaving 14 bases between. The CDR3 runs 15 residues. The CDR3: CASSLASGVWDTQYF. The CDR3 nucleotides read TGCGCCAGCAGCTTGGCCTCGGGAGTATGGGATACGCAGTATTTT.

The chain links TRBV7-2 to TRBJ1-2, with D maybe TRBD1 (5 bases). Between the trimmed V and J ends, which lost 4 bases and 3 bases, there was a span of 12 bases. Germline CDR1 and CDR2: SGHTA and FQGNSA. There are 14 residues in the CDR3. The CDR3 nucleotides read TGTGCCAGCAGCTATAGGGGTCCCCACTATGGCTACACCTTC. This sequence encodes CASSYRGPHYGYTF.

The V and J genes are TRBV7-9 and TRBJ2-7; 7 positions match TRBD1. V dropped 5 bases and J dropped 0; count of bases not matched to a gene: 13. This CDR3 is 17 amino acids long. Germline CDR1 and CDR2: SEHNR and FQNEAQ (reference sequence). The CDR3 sequence: CASSLPSTGQSSYEQYF. The CDR3 region has the DNA TGTGCCAGCAGCCTACCCTCTACGGGACAGAGCTCCTACGAGCAGTACTTC.

The V and J genes are TRBV21-1 and TRBJ2-4; TRBD1 is the table's D call, not checked against the DNA. TRBV21-1 is deemed a pseudogene. This CDR3 contains 16 residues. CDR3 sequence: CASNTWDRATKNIQYF. In nucleotides, the CDR3 is TGTGCCAGCAACACTTGGGACAGAGCAACCAAAAACATTCAGTACTTC.

Details on this clone: An end of the junction does not agree with germline; a read error may underlie this. In DNA form, the CDR3 reads TGCGCCAGCAGCCGTACAACCGGGAGGAATGAAAAACTGTTTTTT. This gives the protein CASSRTTGRNEKLFF. J is TRBJ1-4 and V is TRBV5-8; D not resolved. CDR1 and CDR2 from the germline V gene are SGHTS and YDEGEE. CDR3 length: 15 residues.

The chain links TRBV27 to TRBJ1-4; D gene unclear. The CDR3 is 14 residues long. The V and J ends lost 0 bases and 8 bases respectively, with 10 bases between them. Germline CDR1 is MNHEY and CDR2 is SMNVEV (reference sequence). The CDR3: CASSLSGISEKLFF. CDR3 bases: TGTGCCAGCAGTTTATCCGGGATTAGCGAAAAACTGTTTTTT.

The rearrangement uses TRBV6-1 and TRBJ1-2; D remains unclear. Germline CDR1 is MNHNS and CDR2 is SASEGT. Between the trimmed V and J ends, which lost 0 bases and 0 bases, there was a span of 8 bases. The CDR3 contains 15 residues. CDR3 loop: CASSEAFQTNYGYTF. In nucleotides, the CDR3 is TGTGCCAGCAGTGAAGCTTTCCAGACTAACTATGGCTACACCTTC.

There are a few counts of this clone. This rearrangement joins TRBV10-3 to TRBJ1-1; 7 nucleotides line up with TRBD1. Germline values: CDR1 ENHRY, CDR2 SYGVKD. After removal of 7 bases from V and 0 bases from J, the junction contained 8 bases not matched to a gene. CDR3 length equals 15 residues. Written as DNA, the CDR3 is TGTGCCATCAACAAAGGGGGACAGATGAACACTGAAGCTTTCTTT. Its translation: CAINKGGQMNTEAFF.